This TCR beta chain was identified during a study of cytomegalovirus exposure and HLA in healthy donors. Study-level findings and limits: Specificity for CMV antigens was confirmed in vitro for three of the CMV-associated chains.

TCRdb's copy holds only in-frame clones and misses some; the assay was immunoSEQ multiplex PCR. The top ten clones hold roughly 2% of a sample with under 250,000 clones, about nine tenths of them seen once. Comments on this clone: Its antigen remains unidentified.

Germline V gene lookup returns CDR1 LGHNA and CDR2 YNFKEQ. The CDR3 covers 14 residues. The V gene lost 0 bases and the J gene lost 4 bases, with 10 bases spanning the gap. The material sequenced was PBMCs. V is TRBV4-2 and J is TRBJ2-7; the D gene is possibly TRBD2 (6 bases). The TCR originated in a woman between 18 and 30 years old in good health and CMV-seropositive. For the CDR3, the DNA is TGTGCCAGCAGCCAAGATCCCGGAGGGTACGAGCAGTACTTC. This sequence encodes CASSQDPGGYEQYF.